This paragraph covers one TCR beta chain sequence. This CDR3 contains 17 residues. V was trimmed by 0 bases and J by 5 bases, leaving 18 bases between them. CDR1 and CDR2 (germline): SNHLY, FYNNEI. Sequenced by immunoSEQ multiplex PCR; TCRdb stores in-frame clones only, minus some. The data show about 110,000 clones, about four fifths seen once. This sample was included in a study of blood T cell repertoires in COVID-19. Study context: Spain, Italy and the United States supplied samples that represented acute and convalescent COVID-19. PBMCs, B-cell-depleted T cells, or T cells provided the cDNA or gDNA that made up the material.

The gene calls are TRBV2 and TRBJ2-3; weak D call: TRBD2 (7 bases). Material: peripheral blood. This clonotype was sampled from an older woman with acute or convalescent COVID-19. CDR3 nucleotide sequence: TGTGCCAGCAGTGAAGCGCTTGTTAGGGGGAGGGTAGATACGCAGTATTTT. This codes for CASSEALVRGRVDTQYF.